This T cell receptor (beta chain) is from a study of blood T cell repertoires in COVID-19 (dated by TCRdb to the early 2020s). In the study overall: Samples from collaborators originated in the United States, Italy and Spain and spanned both the acute and convalescent phases of COVID-19. The prospective study material was composed of cDNA or gDNA derived from T cells, B-cell-depleted T cells, or PBMCs. The dataset comprised deeply sampled blood TCRbeta repertoires from subjects exposed to, actively infected with, or recovered from COVID-19. The repertoires were released in a freely available public database meant as a resource for research on the immune response to SARS-CoV-2. Samples came from the ongoing ImmuneRACE study (first 160 participants) plus 1,254 subjects from 6 global collaborators. Nearly every sample came with metadata listing a de-identified subject ID, COVID-19 status, age in years and sex. Where available, HLA class I and class II types were taken from metadata supplied by the sample provider and were not determined by assay-based typing.

The CDR3 sequence holds 13 residues, the cysteine and phenylalanine included. The kept DNA is CDR3 alone, 39 bases in frame from the first base. As encoded in the germline V gene, CDR1 is SGDLS while CDR2 is YYNGEE. The junction carries 8 bases between V and J, which are trimmed by 4 bases and 3 bases respectively. Comment on this clone: Its binding antigen is unknown. The input lacks base qualities; no much larger clone sits a single base away.

TCRbeta CDR3 regions were amplified from genomic DNA using the immunoSEQ Assay, a bias-controlled multiplex PCR. For the original study's pipeline: The number of nucleated cells in each sample was estimated by amplification of reference gene primers within the assay. To quantify the absolute abundance of each unique TCRbeta CDR3 rearrangement, sequence reads were collapsed and filtered. For each sample, productive Simpson clonality was calculated as the square root of Simpson's diversity index across productive rearrangements. TCRdb re-hosts the immuneACCESS table, in-frame sequences only. Its copies lack some clones; in the studies checked, an unresolved V gene accounts for under half of them, and the cause for the rest is not known. V, J and clone size are those of that table, while D and trimming were read from the DNA. For this sample the table gives tens of thousands of clones, of which 80% to 85% were detected only once. Roughly 1.6% of the sample is taken by the ten largest.

Points the paper makes about the study in general: The amount of clinical and demographic metadata varied by source and participant and was provided uncurated.

Each collaborating institution followed its own protocols to collect whole blood in K2EDTA tubes. Collaborator samples were shipped for TCRbeta analysis as frozen whole blood, isolated PBMCs, or DNA extracted from either sample type. Sequencing was done on a sample of peripheral blood. The rearranged chain carries TRBV9 and TRBJ2-1; TRBD1 could be the D gene, as 5 bases match. This TCR was sampled from a man in his forties or fifties with acute or convalescent COVID-19. The DNA sequence is as follows: TGTGCCAGCAGCCCTCAGGGCTACAATGAGCAGTTCTTC. It specifies CASSPQGYNEQFF.